Below are 19 T cell receptor beta chains sequenced from a single sample in a study of long-term antiretroviral therapy in people with HIV. Survey-level resolution applied to immunoSEQ assay v3.0. Sequencing used immunoSEQ multiplex PCR; TCRdb keeps in-frame clones, though not all of them. The data hold about 21,000 clones, with around 84% observed a single time. The sequencing here drew on unsorted PBMCs, taken 1.9 years after starting antiretroviral therapy. Source of these receptors: a woman in her 50s with HIV.

This clone was counted between two and nine times. Here the CDR3 reads CASSGTTEGADYGYTF. DNA of the CDR3: TGTGCCAGCAGTGGCACCACCGAGGGGGCCGACTATGGCTACACCTTC. The chain is built from TRBV28 and TRBJ1-2; 7 bases match TRBD1. Germline values: CDR1 MDHEN, CDR2 SYDVKM. The CDR3 is 16 residues long. J gave up 3 bases and V 5 bases, and 12 bases lay outside the gene matches.

With regard to this clone: This likely comes from a read error, as the CDR3 has no conserved phenylalanine or tryptophan at its end. No DNA is shown, since the ends of the CDR3 on it are uncertain; the CDR3 is the one TCRdb lists. This rearrangement joins TRBV2 to TRBJ2-7; the D call TRBD2 from the table was never checked on the DNA. The CDR3 extends over 13 residues, inclusive of both ends. The germline V gene has CDR1 SNHLY and CDR2 FYNNEI. CDR3 loop: CASSEAPRLGRPS.

This clone showed up just a few times. The rearrangement links TRBV6-5 to TRBJ2-7; 10 bases line up with TRBD1. CDR1 is MNHEY and CDR2 is SVGAGI in the germline V gene. CDR3 length: 14 residues. The V and J ends lost 8 bases and 5 bases, in that order; junction bases with no gene match: 9. The CDR3 here is CASGLGTGANEQYF. The CDR3 bases are TGTGCCAGCGGTCTAGGGACAGGGGCCAACGAGCAGTACTTC.

This clone was seen once. J is TRBJ2-7 and V is TRBV5-6; weak D call: TRBD2 (6 bases). Germline values: CDR1 SGHDT, CDR2 YYEEEE. With 0 bases removed from V and 3 bases from J, the gap between germline ends came to 16 bases. This CDR3 spans 16 amino acids. The CDR3 sequence is CASSLALGEAHYEQYF. CDR3 bases: TGTGCCAGCAGCTTGGCCTTAGGGGAGGCCCACTACGAGCAGTACTTC.

The genes are TRBV5-1 and TRBJ1-5; TRBD1 might be the D (6 bases). The CDR3 totals 14 residues. V was pared by 4 bases and J by 4 bases, with 12 bases between. Germline CDR1 is SGHRS and CDR2 is YFSETQ. The DNA of the CDR3 is TGCGCCAGCAGCCTGACAGGTGAGAATCAGCCCCAGCATTTT. Translation gives CASSLTGENQPQHF.

The table lists this clone with a few counts. This chain uses TRBV6-5 with TRBJ1-5; maybe TRBD1 (6 bases). Trimming removed 6 bases from V and 6 bases from J, with 15 bases in between. The CDR3 sequence is 14 residues long. Looked up from germline, CDR1 is MNHEY and CDR2 is SVGAGI. CDR3 sequence: CASSPLGATQPQHF. CDR3 DNA sequence: TGTGCCAGCAGCCCCCTGGGGGCGACTCAGCCCCAGCATTTT.

CDR3 loop: CASSQEVVADGDTGELFF. CDR3 in DNA: TGTGCCAGCAGCCAAGAGGTTGTTGCGGACGGAGACACCGGGGAGCTGTTTTTT. The V and J genes are TRBV4-2 and TRBJ2-2; unclear D gene. Trimming removed 0 bases from V and 3 bases from J, with 17 bases in between. The CDR3 has 18 amino acids. The V gene's germline CDR1 is LGHNA and CDR2 YNFKEQ.

The chain couples TRBV5-1 to TRBJ2-3, with 10 bases that match TRBD1. CDR1 is SGHRS, CDR2 YFSETQ, per germline. The CDR3 loop spans 16 amino acids. The V segment lost 1 base and the J segment 6 bases; nucleotides outside the gene matches: 8. The CDR3 coding sequence is TGCGCCAGCAGCTTGCTGGGACAGGGGCCAGCGGATACGCAGTATTTT. It is translated as CASSLLGQGPADTQYF.

The chain employs TRBV5-6 and TRBJ1-2, with 7 bases that match TRBD1. Germline loops: CDR1 SGHDT, CDR2 YYEEEE. This CDR3 is built from 15 residues. J gave up 2 bases and V 8 bases, and 12 bases lay outside the gene matches. CDR3 sequence reads: CASQLADRTNYGYTF. In DNA, the CDR3 is TGTGCCAGTCAGCTTGCGGACAGGACAAACTATGGCTACACCTTC.

This clone was observed a single time. The CDR3 DNA is TGCGCCAGCAGCCAAGCGCCTAGCGGGGGGGGAGCAGATACGCAGTATTTT. This gives the protein CASSQAPSGGGADTQYF. This chain connects TRBV4-3 to TRBJ2-3; TRBD2 agrees at 12 bases. V lost 1 base, J lost 4 bases, and 6 bases stayed unmatched. The CDR3 has 17 residues. The germline gives CDR1 LGHNA, CDR2 YSLEER.

The rearrangement joins TRBV14 to TRBJ2-7; a weak D match, TRBD2 (6 bases). Germline CDR1 reads SGHDN; CDR2 reads FVKESK. Trimming removed 0 bases from V and 7 bases from J, with 16 bases in between. This CDR3 is 15 amino acids long. The CDR3 bases are TGTGCCAGCAGCCAAGATCGGAGGGACCCCTGGGAGCAGTACTTC. Encoded protein: CASSQDRRDPWEQYF.

This chain links TRBV5-6 with TRBJ1-4, with TRBD1 matching over 8 bases. The CDR3 consists of 15 residues. Unmatched junction bases numbered 9, after V lost 4 bases and J lost 7 bases. CDR1 SGHDT and CDR2 YYEEEE come from the germline V gene. This CDR3 reads CASSPGQGRVEKLFF. As DNA, the CDR3 is TGTGCCAGCAGCCCTGGACAGGGAAGAGTTGAAAAACTGTTTTTT.

The chain is built from TRBV10-3 and TRBJ1-2; 7 nucleotides align to TRBD1. Germline assignment: CDR1 ENHRY and CDR2 SYGVKD. The ends lost 3 bases at V and 1 base at J; junction bases unmatched: 11. The CDR3 length is 17 residues. The CDR3 DNA is TGTGCCATCAGTGATCCCGGGACAGCTACTTTTAACTATGGCTACACCTTC. Its translation: CAISDPGTATFNYGYTF.

The chain carries TRBV11-1 and TRBJ2-7; TRBD2 matches 9 bases. Germline CDR1 SGHAT, CDR2 FQDESV (reference sequence). V lost 5 bases and J lost 3; bases outside the gene matches: 5. This CDR3 spans 14 amino acids. The CDR3: CASSPRLADYEQYF. The DNA of the CDR3 is TGTGCCAGCAGCCCCCGACTAGCGGACTACGAGCAGTACTTC.

This clone was recorded only once. The chain joins TRBV4-1 to TRBJ1-1; D gene ambiguous. The CDR3 has 16 amino acids. Deletions cut 0 bases from V and 5 bases from J, with 16 bases between. Germline CDR1 is MGHRA and CDR2 is YSYEKL. The CDR3 coding sequence is TGCGCCAGCAGCCAAGAGCAGTCTTTCGGTGGAACTGAAGCTTTCTTT. The encoded protein is CASSQEQSFGGTEAFF.

The chain is built from TRBV7-2 and TRBJ2-1, with 8 bases fitting TRBD2. CDR3 length equals 15 residues. After removal of 2 bases from V and 4 bases from J, the junction contained 4 bases not matched to a gene. The germline gives CDR1 SGHTA, CDR2 FQGNSA. The CDR3 coding sequence is TGTGCCAGCAGCTTAACCGGGGGGGGATACAATGAGCAGTTCTTC. Amino acids: CASSLTGGGYNEQFF.

This sequence joins TRBV27 and TRBJ1-2, with a possible D match to TRBD1 (6 bases). V dropped 6 bases and J dropped 8 bases, with 22 bases sitting between them. The CDR3 spans 15 residues. Per germline, CDR1 MNHEY and CDR2 SMNVEV (reference sequence). CDR3 bases: TGTGCCAGCAGCCCCGCCCTCCAGGGGTGGCGAGGCTACACCTTC. The encoded protein is CASSPALQGWRGYTF.

Comments on this clone: The junction and the germline gene differ at one end; a read error may be behind it. The chain joins TRBV5-6 to TRBJ2-3, with a tentative D call TRBD1 (5 bases). The germline CDR1 and CDR2 sequences are SGHDT and YYEEEE. The CDR3 extends over 15 amino acids. The CDR3 sequence: CASSLRGLSIDTQYF. CDR3 sequence (DNA): TGTGCCAGCAGCTTAAGGGGATTGAGCATAGATACGCAGTATTTT.

This chain uses TRBV28 with TRBJ1-1; TRBD1 might be the D (6 bases). The CDR3 is made up of 11 amino acids. With 6 bases removed from V and 8 bases from J, the gap between germline ends came to 10 bases. Germline CDR1 reads MDHEN; CDR2 reads SYDVKM. This chain's CDR3 is CASRSGTEAFF. The CDR3 DNA follows: TGTGCCAGCAGATCCGGGACAGAAGCTTTCTTT.